Below are 27 T cell receptor beta chains sequenced from a single sample in a study of Tregs in tolerant kidney transplant recipients (dated by TCRdb to between 2018 and 2021). The library was made by the immunoSEQ multiplex PCR assay. Sourced from immuneACCESS, this table was stored by TCRdb with only in-frame sequences that have V and J called. A share of the clones is absent; for the studies checked, an unresolved V gene accounts for under half, and the remainder has no known explanation. The sample has 90,000 or so clones on record, around nine tenths of them singletons. The top ten clones comprise roughly 4.3% of the sample. Sequencing was performed on CD8+ T cells from blood. The source of these receptors is a human donor in good health.

The V call is TRBV29-1, the J call TRBJ1-2, with 9 bases that match TRBD1. The CDR3 runs 16 residues. Trimming at V came to 5 bases and at J to 7 bases, leaving 17 bases not matched to a gene. The germline V gene encodes CDR1 SQVTM and CDR2 ANQGSEA. As DNA, the CDR3 is TGCAGCGTTAACCTTGGGGATGGGGACAGGGTTTTTGGCTACACCTTC. This translates into CSVNLGDGDRVFGYTF.

The chain uses TRBV5-5 and TRBJ2-1; perhaps TRBD2 as D (6 bases). CDR3 length: 17 amino acids. V gave up 4 bases and J gave up 3 bases, with 20 bases separating them. Germline V gene lookup returns CDR1 SGHKS and CDR2 YYEKEE (reference sequence). The chain's CDR3 is CASSLSGGPGLYNEQFF. The CDR3 region has the DNA TGTGCCAGCAGCCTTAGTGGAGGGCCGGGACTCTACAATGAGCAGTTCTTC.

The V and J genes are TRBV5-4 and TRBJ2-7, with D possibly matching TRBD2 (5 bases). The ends were cut back, 0 bases at V and 4 bases at J, with 11 bases in the middle. CDR3 size: 14 residues. Germline V gene data show CDR1 as SGHNT and CDR2 as YYREEE (reference sequence). CDR3 amino acids: CASSLDGNPYEQYF. DNA for the CDR3: TGTGCCAGCAGCTTGGACGGGAACCCTTACGAGCAGTACTTC.

The chain uses TRBV5-1 and TRBJ2-1; 11 bases are shared with TRBD2. CDR3 length: 16 residues. Trimming cost V 3 bases and J 0 bases; bases outside gene matches: 2. Germline lookup yields CDR1 SGHRS and CDR2 YFSETQ. CDR3 amino acids: CASSSTSGSSYNEQFF. The CDR3 DNA reads TGCGCCAGCAGCTCCACTAGCGGGAGCTCCTACAATGAGCAGTTCTTC.

This clone has just one count. This chain uses TRBV27 with TRBJ1-5; 7 bases are shared with TRBD1. Germline values: CDR1 MNHEY, CDR2 SMNVEV (reference sequence). The CDR3 loop spans 14 amino acids. J lost 2 bases, V lost 2 bases, and 0 bases had no gene match. CDR3 region: CASSLGTGNQPQHF. The CDR3 coding sequence is TGTGCCAGCAGTTTAGGGACAGGCAATCAGCCCCAGCATTTT.

The rearrangement links TRBV23-1 to TRBJ1-1; D remains unclear. TRBV23-1 is an ORF, with its function uncertain. The CDR3 consists of 14 residues. Trimming left V 3 bases short and J 3 bases short, with 11 bases between. The CDR3 DNA reads as TGCGCCAGCAGTCAGCGGGGAGCAGACACTGAAGCTTTCTTT. Protein: CASSQRGADTEAFF.

The rearrangement joins TRBV4-1 to TRBJ1-5, with 7 bases lining up with TRBD1. The length of the CDR3 is 15 residues. Germline CDR1 reads MGHRA; CDR2 reads YSYEKL. Germline trimming cut 0 bases from V and 4 bases from J; bases unmatched to any gene: 3. The CDR3 spells CASSQEDRVNQPQHF. CDR3 DNA sequence: TGCGCCAGCAGCCAAGAAGACAGGGTTAATCAGCCCCAGCATTTT.

The chain recombines TRBV6-1 with TRBJ2-1; 10 bases agree with TRBD2. V dropped 2 bases and J dropped 4; count of bases not matched to a gene: 2. Germline V gene sequence: CDR1 MNHNS, CDR2 SASEGT. The CDR3 contains 15 residues. The CDR3 region has the DNA TGTGCCAGCAGTGAAAGAGCGGGAGGGTACAATGAGCAGTTCTTC. The encoded protein is CASSERAGGYNEQFF.

The rearrangement uses TRBV27 and TRBJ1-1; D is unresolved. The V end lost 0 bases, the J end lost 1 base, and 12 bases lay between the germline ends. CDR3 length equals 16 residues. Germline V CDR1 and CDR2: MNHEY, SMNVEV (reference sequence). CDR3 DNA sequence: TGTGCCAGCAGTTTATCCCGAGGACTCTCGAACACTGAAGCTTTCTTT. Its translation is CASSLSRGLSNTEAFF.

This clone was detected only once. The chain joins TRBV19 to TRBJ1-5; D might be TRBD1 (5 bases). The CDR3 runs to 15 residues. V was pared by 4 bases and J by 4 bases, with 14 bases between. Germline V CDR1 and CDR2: LNHDA, SQIVND (reference sequence). The CDR3 loop reads CASSTSRGSNQPQHF. The CDR3 DNA sequence: TGTGCCAGTAGTACGTCTCGGGGGTCGAATCAGCCCCAGCATTTT. Full variable domain (missing parts from reference TRBV19 and TRBJ1-5): DGGITQSPKYLFRKEGQNVTLSCEQNLNHDAMYWYRQDPGQGLRLIYYSQIVNDFQKGDIAEGYSVSREKKESFPLTVTSAQKNPTAFYLCASSTSRGSNQPQHFGDGTRLSIL.

The rearrangement joins TRBV30 to TRBJ2-7; D unclear. The CDR3 has 11 residues. The V gene lost 2 bases and the J gene lost 2 bases, with 4 bases spanning the gap. Germline CDR1 is GTSNPN and CDR2 is SVGIG (reference sequence). As DNA, the CDR3 is TGTGCCTGGAGTCGAGCCTACGAGCAGTACTTC. It encodes CAWSRAYEQYF. The whole variable domain, filled in from reference TRBV30 and TRBJ2-7, reads SQTIHQWPATLVQPVGSPLSLECTVEGTSNPNLYWYRQAAGRGLQLLFYSVGIGQISSEVPQNLSASRPQDRQFILSSKKLLLSDSGFYLCAWSRAYEQYFGPGTRLTVT.

This sequence joins TRBV6-5 and TRBJ2-2; TRBD2 might be the D (6 bases). Trimming pared 5 bases from V and 4 bases from J, leaving 14 bases between. CDR1 and CDR2 (germline): MNHEY, SVGAGI. The CDR3 length is 15 residues. DNA of the CDR3: TGTGCCAGCAGTCACGGAGGGCCTGGCACCGGGGAGCTGTTTTTT. Encoded protein: CASSHGGPGTGELFF.

Concerning this clone: A junction end diverges from the germline sequence, so it may reflect a read error. V is TRBV7-8 and J is TRBJ2-4; 12 bases match TRBD2. The CDR3 loop spans 14 amino acids. CDR1 SGHVS and CDR2 FQNEAQ come from the germline V gene. As DNA, the CDR3 is TGTGCCAGCAGCCTAGCGGGGGGGCCGGACATTCAGTACTTC. Amino acid sequence: CASSLAGGPDIQYF.

The gene calls are TRBV7-9 and TRBJ2-7; a weak D match, TRBD1 (6 bases). CDR1 is SEHNR and CDR2 is FQNEAQ in the germline V gene (reference sequence). The ends were cut back, 5 bases at V and 3 bases at J, with 11 bases in the middle. This CDR3 has 13 amino acids. CDR3 protein: CASSPTGNYEQYF. CDR3 DNA sequence: TGTGCCAGCAGCCCAACAGGGAACTACGAGCAGTACTTC.

The CDR3 protein is CASSETRASGTLTNEQFF. CDR3 bases: TGCGCCAGCAGTGAGACAAGGGCTAGCGGGACCCTAACCAATGAGCAGTTCTTC. V is TRBV10-1 and J is TRBJ2-1; 9 bases line up with TRBD2. With V trimmed by 2 bases and J by 6 bases, 14 bases remained unmatched. Germline V gene data show CDR1 as WNHNN and CDR2 as SYGVQD (reference sequence). CDR3 length: 18 residues.

In its sample, this clone was seen once. This rearrangement joins TRBV19 to TRBJ1-5; 7 nucleotides line up with TRBD1. J gave up 3 bases and V 2 bases, and 4 bases lay outside the gene matches. The CDR3 sequence is 15 residues long. CDR1 is LNHDA, CDR2 SQIVND, per germline (reference sequence). CDR3 loop: CASSIYGTANQPQHF. The CDR3 DNA reads TGTGCCAGTAGTATATACGGGACAGCCAATCAGCCCCAGCATTTT.

V and J are TRBV6-1 and TRBJ2-2; D possibly matches TRBD1 or TRBD2 (5 bases each). The germline gives CDR1 MNHNS, CDR2 SASEGT. CDR3 size: 14 residues. V lost 1 base and J lost 6, with 9 bases in between. CDR3 sequence reads: CASSEVLGPGELFF. DNA of the CDR3: TGTGCCAGCAGTGAAGTTCTGGGACCCGGGGAGCTGTTTTTT.

This chain uses TRBV7-9 with TRBJ2-7; 14 bases agree with TRBD2. Trimming at V came to 4 bases and at J to 5 bases, leaving 7 bases not matched to a gene. The CDR3 runs to 16 residues. Germline-derived CDR1 and CDR2 are SEHNR and FQNEAQ (reference sequence). CDR3: CASSWGLAGVLDEQYF. In DNA, the CDR3 is TGTGCCAGCAGCTGGGGACTAGCGGGAGTTCTGGACGAGCAGTACTTC.

The chain recombines TRBV15 with TRBJ2-1; D gene ambiguous. Trimming took off 5 bases at V and 0 bases at J, with 11 bases between the two ends. Germline values: CDR1 LNHNV, CDR2 YYDKDF (reference sequence). The CDR3 covers 15 residues. CDR3 coding DNA: TGTGCCACCAGCCTAACTATGAACTCCTACAATGAGCAGTTCTTC. Translating gives CATSLTMNSYNEQFF.

The V call is TRBV11-2, the J call TRBJ2-5; no firm D call. V was pared by 4 bases and J by 2 bases, with 5 bases between. The CDR3 extends over 12 amino acids. Per germline, CDR1 SGHAT and CDR2 FQNNGV. CDR3 DNA sequence: TGTGCCAGCAGCTCCGAACAAGAGACCCAGTACTTC. Translated, it gives CASSSEQETQYF.

The V gene is TRBV30, the J gene TRBJ2-3, with D perhaps TRBD1 or TRBD2 (5 bases each). In germline, CDR1 is GTSNPN, CDR2 SVGIG (reference sequence). This CDR3 has 15 residues. V gave up 5 bases and J gave up 2 bases, with 17 bases separating them. The CDR3 sequence is CAWSQGAAHTDTQYF. CDR3 in DNA: TGTGCCTGGTCTCAGGGAGCGGCCCACACAGATACGCAGTATTTT.

The chain has TRBV27 and TRBJ2-1, with 8 positions matching TRBD2. CDR3 length: 15 amino acids. Per the germline V gene, CDR1 is MNHEY and CDR2 is SMNVEV (reference sequence). V shed 8 bases, J shed 6 bases, and the junction held 12 bases outside the gene matches. CDR3 DNA sequence: TGTGCCAGCTCGTCGGCGAGCGGGAGACCCAATGAGCAGTTCTTC. Translating gives CASSSASGRPNEQFF.

The CDR3 region has the DNA TGTGCCAGCAGTTACGGGAGACAGGGGGCGGATGGCTACACCTTC. Its translation is CASSYGRQGADGYTF. The chain has TRBV27 and TRBJ1-2; TRBD1 agrees at 10 bases. The CDR3 has 15 amino acids. The germline gives CDR1 MNHEY, CDR2 SMNVEV (reference sequence). V was pared by 4 bases and J by 6 bases, with 8 bases of the junction left unmatched.

CDR3 protein: CASSWVMWNNEQFF. The CDR3, as DNA: TGTGCCAGCAGTTGGGTTATGTGGAACAATGAGCAGTTCTTC. This sequence joins TRBV27 and TRBJ2-1; D not certain. This CDR3 comprises 14 residues. Trimming stripped 4 bases from V and 5 bases from J, with 12 bases between. Germline CDR1 reads MNHEY; CDR2 reads SMNVEV (reference sequence).

The chain recombines TRBV5-6 with TRBJ2-2; 11 bases agree with TRBD2. Looked up from germline, CDR1 is SGHDT and CDR2 is YYEEEE. This CDR3 contains 16 residues. The V gene end was trimmed by 0 bases and the J gene end by 2 bases; junction bases not matched to a gene: 0. The CDR3 coding sequence is TGTGCCAGCAGCTTGGGACTAGCGGGAAACACCGGGGAGCTGTTTTTT. Amino acid sequence: CASSLGLAGNTGELFF.

The gene calls are TRBV6-5 and TRBJ1-2; perhaps TRBD1 as D (5 bases). Looked up from germline, CDR1 is MNHEY and CDR2 is SVGAGI. CDR3 length equals 14 residues. V was shortened by 0 bases and J by 8 bases, with 13 bases between the two germline ends. The CDR3 DNA sequence: TGTGCCAGCAGTTACTCAGGTTGGCAGGGCGGCTACACCTTC. Translation: CASSYSGWQGGYTF.

The chain recombines TRBV6-1 with TRBJ2-5; 10 bases agree with TRBD2. CDR3 length: 15 residues. Germline V gives CDR1 MNHNS, CDR2 SASEGT. Germline trimming cut 4 bases from V and 1 base from J; bases unmatched to any gene: 3. Here the CDR3 DNA reads TGTGCCAGCAGTGGTCTAGCGGGAGCCCAAGAGACCCAGTACTTC. Translation gives CASSGLAGAQETQYF.